This T cell receptor (beta chain) was obtained from a study of shared clonotypes between healthy human individuals. Study at large: Per-donor plates numbered three CD4 naive, three CD4 memory, two CD8 naive and one CD8 memory.

Concerning this clone itself: Its antigen is not known.

Study-wide findings and caveats: All-four-donor shared clonotypes had higher generation probabilities than non-shared clonotypes did. Among the subsets, naive ones generally showed larger estimated richness than memory ones.

Germline assignment: CDR1 SGHVS and CDR2 FQNEAQ. Deletions cut 2 bases from V and 5 bases from J, with 9 bases between. This CDR3 is built from 13 residues. Naive CD8 cells comprised CD45RO-negative, CCR7-positively selected cells, excluding terminally differentiated effector memory CD45RA+ cells. TCRdb's copy holds only in-frame clones and misses some; the assay was immunoSEQ multiplex PCR. The data hold roughly 2,000,000 clones, with over 85% observed a single time. The rearrangement joins TRBV7-8 to TRBJ2-5, with D unresolved. This clonotype was obtained from a man between 18 and 29 years old in good health. Some clones in this sample may be carry-over from other donors' samples. Sequenced material: naive CD8+ T cells from PBMCs. In DNA form, the CDR3 reads TGTGCCAGCAGCTTATGGGCGGAGGAGACCCAGTACTTC. This codes for CASSLWAEETQYF. Full variable domain (outside the CDR3, taken from reference TRBV7-8 and TRBJ2-5): GAGVSQSPRYKVAKRGQDVALRCDPISGHVSLFWYQQALGQGPEFLTYFQNEAQLDKSGLPSDRFFAERPEGSVSTLKIQRTQQEDSAVYLCASSLWAEETQYFGPGTRLLVL.